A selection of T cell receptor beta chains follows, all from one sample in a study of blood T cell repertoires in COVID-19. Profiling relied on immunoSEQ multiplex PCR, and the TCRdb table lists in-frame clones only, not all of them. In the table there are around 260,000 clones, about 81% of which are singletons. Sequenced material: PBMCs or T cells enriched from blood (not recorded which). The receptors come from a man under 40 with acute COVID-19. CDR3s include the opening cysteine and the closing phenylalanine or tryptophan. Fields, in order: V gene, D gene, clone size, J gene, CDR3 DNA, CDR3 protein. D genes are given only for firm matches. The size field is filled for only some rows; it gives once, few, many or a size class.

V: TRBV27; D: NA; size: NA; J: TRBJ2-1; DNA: TGTGCCAGCAGACTACTTAGCGGACTCTCCTACAATGAGCAGTTCTTC; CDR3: CASRLLSGLSYNEQFF
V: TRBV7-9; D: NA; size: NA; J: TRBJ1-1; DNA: TGTGCCAGCAGCTCGATAGGGGAGGGCACTGAAGCTTTCTTT; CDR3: CASSSIGEGTEAFF
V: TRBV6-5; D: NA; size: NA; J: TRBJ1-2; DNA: TGTGCCACTCCTCCGGTCTCCATTGCGGGTGGCTACACCTTC; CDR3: CATPPVSIAGGYTF
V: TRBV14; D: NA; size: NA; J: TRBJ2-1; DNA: TGTGCCAGCAGCCAGCGAGGACTTTCCTACAATGAGCAGTTCTTC; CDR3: CASSQRGLSYNEQFF
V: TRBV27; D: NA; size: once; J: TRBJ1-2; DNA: TGTGCCAGCAGTAGAATCAGGCAACTCGAAGATAGGGAGGGCTACACCTTC; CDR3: CASSRIRQLEDREGYTF
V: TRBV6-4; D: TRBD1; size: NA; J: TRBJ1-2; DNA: TGTGCCAGCAGTCCCACGGACAGGGACTATGGCTACACCTTC; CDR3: CASSPTDRDYGYTF
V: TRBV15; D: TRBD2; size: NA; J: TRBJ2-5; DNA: TGTGCCACCAGCAGAGATAGAACTAGCGGGAACCAAGAGACCCAGTACTTC; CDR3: CATSRDRTSGNQETQYF
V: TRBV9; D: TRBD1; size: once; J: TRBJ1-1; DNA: TGTGCCAGCAGCGTACAGGGGGCCCCGAACACTGAAGCTTTCTTT; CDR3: CASSVQGAPNTEAFF
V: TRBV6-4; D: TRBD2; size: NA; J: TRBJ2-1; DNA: TGTGCCAGCAGTGACGGGCGGGGGGGCCACAATGAGCAGTTCTTC; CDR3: CASSDGRGGHNEQFF
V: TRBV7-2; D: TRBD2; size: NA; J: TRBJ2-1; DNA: TGTGCCAGCACTAGTCAGTTAGCGGGGGGGCCTGGCAATGAGCAGTTCTTC; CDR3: CASTSQLAGGPGNEQFF
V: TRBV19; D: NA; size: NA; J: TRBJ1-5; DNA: TGTGCCAGTAGTATCGTATCGTTTTCGGGAGGGGGAGGTCAGCCCCAGCATTTT; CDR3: CASSIVSFSGGGGQPQHF
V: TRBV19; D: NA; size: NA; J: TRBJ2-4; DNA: TGTGCCAGTAGGGGGCAGGACCAGGGAAACATTCAGTACTTC; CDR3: CASRGQDQGNIQYF
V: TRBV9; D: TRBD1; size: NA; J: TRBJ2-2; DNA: TGTGCCAGCAGCGTAGCTTACAGGGGAAAAGACGGGGAGCTGTTTTTT; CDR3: CASSVAYRGKDGELFF
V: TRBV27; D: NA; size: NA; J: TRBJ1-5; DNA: TGTGCCAGCAGTCTATCGACAGGAAATCAGCCCCAGCATTTT; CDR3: CASSLSTGNQPQHF
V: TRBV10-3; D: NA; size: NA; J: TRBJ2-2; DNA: TGTGCCATCAGTGAGTCGTCGGTCACCGGGGAGCTGTTTTTT; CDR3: CAISESSVTGELFF
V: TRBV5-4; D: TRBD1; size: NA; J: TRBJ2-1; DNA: TGTGCCAGCAGCTTGGGGGACAGGGGGCGTAATGAGCAGTTCTTC; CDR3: CASSLGDRGRNEQFF